This entry describes one T cell receptor beta chain. The sample is drawn from a study of control samples from healthy donors and cancer patients. Germline assignment: CDR1 MNHEY and CDR2 SMNVEV (reference sequence). Germline trimming cut 6 bases from V and 4 bases from J; bases unmatched to any gene: 9. This CDR3 has 14 residues. Profiled with immunoSEQ multiplex PCR; TCRdb holds only in-frame clones, not every one. The sample carries roughly 150,000 clones, roughly 88% recorded once. The clonotype comes from a man between 18 and 29 years old in good health. This chain links TRBV27 with TRBJ2-7; 7 bases are a match to TRBD1. The sample was blood. CDR3 nucleotides: TGTGCCAGCAGCTTAACCGGGACAGCTTACGAGCAGTACTTC. Amino acids: CASSLTGTAYEQYF.